This section outlines one T cell receptor (beta chain) sequence together with its context. What it binds is unknown. This record belongs to a study of tumor-infiltrating lymphocytes in localized non-small cell lung cancer. General study findings and limits: Only some patients had TCR sequencing, depending on available tissue.

V lost 0 bases, J lost 6 bases, and 9 bases lay in between. Per the germline V gene, CDR1 is SGHDT and CDR2 is YYEEEE. The length of the CDR3 is 13 residues. TCRdb's table, derived via immunoSEQ multiplex PCR, lists solely in-frame clones and lacks some. The sample yields about 13,000 clones, 75% to 85% seen once. This chain uses TRBV5-6 with TRBJ1-1; D is perhaps TRBD1 (6 bases). Sequencing input: lung tumor tissue. The clonotype was recovered from a human donor with non-small cell lung cancer. The CDR3 DNA is TGTGCCAGCAGCTTGGACAGGGTTGCTGAAGCTTTCTTT. It encodes CASSLDRVAEAFF.